This passage covers 30 T cell receptor beta chains from one sample sequenced in a study of shared clonotypes between healthy human individuals (dated by TCRdb to the early 2020s). The library came from the immunoSEQ multiplex PCR assay. TCRdb provides this immuneACCESS table in a form limited to in-frame rearrangements. Some clones are lacking; in checked studies, under half of them reflect an unresolved V gene, and why the rest are absent is not known. This sample gives roughly 590,000 clones in total; 95% to 96% of them show up just once. The ten largest clones add up to 0.11% of the sample. For the CD8 naive samples, CD45RO-negative cells were positively selected for CCR7, yielding a CD45RA+CCR7+ population from which TemRA cells were excluded. The sample taken for sequencing was naive CD8+ T cells sorted from blood. According to the study, the label for this sample's cell subset or site signals: CD45RA+CCR7+. All receptors come from a woman in her thirties in good health.

Of note for this clone: Additional DNA sequences in this sample encode the identical CDR3. The CDR3 DNA follows: TGTGCCAGCAGTTTTAACGAGAACACTGAAGCTTTCTTT. Translation: CASSFNENTEAFF. V usage is TRBV27 and J usage is TRBJ1-1; D not resolved. The germline V and J ends were trimmed by 3 bases and 1 base, with 6 bases remaining between them. In germline, CDR1 is MNHEY, CDR2 SMNVEV (reference sequence). The length of the CDR3 is 13 residues.

The V and J genes are TRBV4-1 and TRBJ2-6, with no clear D. The CDR3 length is 13 residues. The V gene lost 1 base and the J gene lost 4 bases, with 2 bases spanning the gap. CDR1 and CDR2 (germline): MGHRA, YSYEKL. CDR3 sequence: CASSQVGANVLTF. The CDR3 DNA follows: TGCGCCAGCAGCCAAGTCGGGGCCAACGTCCTGACTTTC.

The rearrangement uses TRBV7-8 and TRBJ1-5; a weak D match, TRBD1 (5 bases). This CDR3 spans 16 amino acids. Trimming removed 4 bases from V and 1 base from J, with 14 bases in between. The V gene's germline CDR1 is SGHVS and CDR2 FQNEAQ. The chain's CDR3 is CASSSFTRESNQPQHF. CDR3 DNA sequence: TGTGCCAGCAGCTCCTTTACCAGGGAGAGCAATCAGCCCCAGCATTTT.

CDR3 DNA sequence: TGTGCCTGGAGTGTAGGGAGGGACACTGAAGCTTTCTTT. It is translated as CAWSVGRDTEAFF. The chain carries TRBV30 and TRBJ1-1, with D unclear. The CDR3 sequence is 13 residues long. Germline V gene lookup returns CDR1 GTSNPN and CDR2 SVGIG (reference sequence). Deletions cut 0 bases from V and 3 bases from J, with 8 bases between.

The chain employs TRBV7-9 and TRBJ1-2; 9 bases align to TRBD1. CDR1 is SEHNR and CDR2 is FQNEAQ in the germline V gene (reference sequence). The CDR3 consists of 16 residues. The junction had 10 bases not matched to a gene; V was cut back by 4 bases and J by 4 bases. For the CDR3, the DNA is TGTGCCAGCAGCTCCCGGCCAACAGGGGGCGGCTATGGCTACACCTTC. Protein: CASSSRPTGGGYGYTF.

The genes are TRBV27 and TRBJ2-5; 15 bases map to TRBD2. Unmatched junction bases numbered 0, after V lost 6 bases and J lost 1 base. Germline CDR1 MNHEY, CDR2 SMNVEV (reference sequence). The CDR3 is 15 residues long. This chain's CDR3 is CASRGLAGGQETQYF. CDR3 nucleotide sequence: TGTGCCAGCAGGGGACTAGCGGGAGGCCAAGAGACCCAGTACTTC.

Points on this clone: The same CDR3 also results from other DNA sequences found in this sample. The chain joins TRBV27 to TRBJ2-7, with no clear D. The CDR3 has 11 amino acids. Germline loops: CDR1 MNHEY, CDR2 SMNVEV (reference sequence). V was cut by 3 bases and J by 6 bases, with 6 bases left in between. CDR3 sequence: CASSLGGEQYF. CDR3 in DNA: TGTGCCAGCAGTTTGGGTGGCGAGCAGTACTTC.

This clone was observed a single time. CDR3 residues: CASSLVLANTGELFF. As DNA, the CDR3 is TGTGCCAGCAGCTTAGTTCTAGCGAACACCGGGGAGCTGTTTTTT. The rearrangement uses TRBV7-2 and TRBJ2-2; D call uncertain. Trimming took 1 base from V and 0 from J, leaving 6 bases between them. The CDR3 has 15 amino acids. Germline CDR1 SGHTA, CDR2 FQGNSA.

The gene calls are TRBV7-2 and TRBJ2-1; 10 bases are a match to TRBD2. Trimming removed 4 bases from V and 2 bases from J; junction bases left unmatched: 8. The CDR3 loop spans 17 amino acids. Germline assignment: CDR1 SGHTA and CDR2 FQGNSA. CDR3 bases: TGTGCCAGCAGCTCAGGAGGACTAGCGGAAACCTACAATGAGCAGTTCTTC. It specifies CASSSGGLAETYNEQFF.

The chain is built from TRBV27 and TRBJ1-4, with a weak D call TRBD1 (5 bases). Trimming cost V 5 bases and J 7 bases, with 11 bases left between them. This CDR3 region has 13 residues. Germline CDR1 reads MNHEY; CDR2 reads SMNVEV (reference sequence). CDR3 amino acids: CASSIRTSEKLFF. For the CDR3, the DNA is TGTGCCAGCAGTATTAGGACATCTGAAAAACTGTTTTTT.

The V gene is TRBV13, the J gene TRBJ2-3; D assignment may be TRBD1 or TRBD2 (7 bases each). Trimming shortened V by 5 bases and J by 1 base, and 22 bases separated the two germline ends. CDR3 length: 18 residues. Germline assignment: CDR1 PRHDT and CDR2 FYEKMQ (reference sequence). In DNA, the CDR3 is TGTGCCAGCAGCACACGGACAGGATGGGACTACGGCACAGATACGCAGTATTTT. Protein product: CASSTRTGWDYGTDTQYF.

This clone was seen a single time. This sequence joins TRBV2 and TRBJ1-1; D is possibly TRBD1 (5 bases). Germline V lookup: CDR1 SNHLY, CDR2 FYNNEI. CDR3 size: 15 residues. Trimming removed 1 base at V and 1 base at J, with 10 bases between. CDR3 DNA sequence: TGTGCCAGCAGTGAAGTAGGGACGGGGAACACTGAAGCTTTCTTT. It codes for CASSEVGTGNTEAFF.

This clone was counted a single time. This chain links TRBV21-1 with TRBJ2-1; the table's D call, TRBD2, has no DNA check behind it. TRBV21-1 is described as a pseudogene. The CDR3 spans 20 residues. The CDR3 spells CASSKKRTSGRAGSYNEQFF. DNA for the CDR3: TGTGCCAGCAGCAAAAAAAGGACTAGCGGGAGGGCCGGATCCTACAATGAGCAGTTCTTC.

V is TRBV15 and J is TRBJ2-3, with a possible D match to TRBD2 (5 bases). CDR3 size: 15 residues. The germline gives CDR1 LNHNV, CDR2 YYDKDF (reference sequence). Trimming stripped 3 bases from V and 0 bases from J, with 10 bases between. CDR3 sequence: CATSREETSTDTQYF. The CDR3 DNA reads TGTGCCACCAGCAGGGAGGAGACTAGCACAGATACGCAGTATTTT. Looking up the rest from reference TRBV15 and TRBJ2-3 gives the full variable domain: DAMVIQNPRYQVTQFGKPVTLSCSQTLNHNVMYWYQQKSSQAPKLLFHYYDKDFNNEADTPDNFQSRRPNTSFCFLDIRSPGLGDTAMYLCATSREETSTDTQYFGPGTRLTVL.

A word on this clone: The sample has other DNA sequences that encode this CDR3 too. The chain joins TRBV4-1 to TRBJ2-5; D remains ambiguous. The CDR3 consists of 13 residues. The ends were cut back, 0 bases at V and 3 bases at J, with 5 bases in the middle. Germline CDR1 and CDR2: MGHRA and YSYEKL. The CDR3 protein is CASSQDGEETQYF. In DNA form, the CDR3 reads TGCGCCAGCAGCCAAGACGGAGAAGAGACCCAGTACTTC.

The rearrangement uses TRBV7-9 and TRBJ2-1, with D tentatively TRBD2 (6 bases). CDR1 and CDR2 (germline): SEHNR, FQNEAQ (reference sequence). V lost 5 bases and J 12 bases, leaving 14 bases between the germline ends. The CDR3 contains 12 residues. The CDR3: CASSPEGLGQFF. DNA for the CDR3: TGTGCCAGCAGCCCGGAGGGCCTAGGGCAGTTCTTC.

The chain recombines TRBV7-2 with TRBJ1-1; D might be TRBD1 (5 bases). V lost 2 bases and J 2 bases, leaving 12 bases between the germline ends. Per germline, CDR1 SGHTA and CDR2 FQGNSA. There are 15 residues in the CDR3. Here the CDR3 reads CASSLRWGRNTEAFF. CDR3 bases: TGTGCCAGCAGCTTACGGTGGGGCAGAAACACTGAAGCTTTCTTT.

The CDR3 sequence: CASSGPGYTF. The CDR3 DNA reads as TGTGCCAGCAGCGGCCCCGGCTACACCTTC. The chain joins TRBV9 to TRBJ1-2; no definite D call. This CDR3 comprises 10 residues. Germline V lookup: CDR1 SGDLS, CDR2 YYNGEE. Trimming shortened V by 3 bases and J by 8 bases, and 5 bases separated the two germline ends. Based on the CDR3 plus reference TRBV9 and TRBJ1-2, the full variable domain is DSGVTQTPKHLITATGQRVTLRCSPRSGDLSVYWYQQSLDQGLQFLIQYYNGEERAKGNILERFSAQQFPDLHSELNLSSLELGDSALYFCASSGPGYTFGSGTRLTVV.

On this clone itself: In the same sample, other DNA sequences code for this CDR3. V is TRBV5-4 and J is TRBJ2-7; no clear D. The V gene lost 3 bases and the J gene lost 4 bases, with 5 bases spanning the gap. The CDR3 loop spans 11 amino acids. The germline V gene encodes CDR1 SGHNT and CDR2 YYREEE (reference sequence). CDR3 bases: TGTGCCAGCAGCTCGTTGTACGAGCAGTACTTC. This translates into CASSSLYEQYF.

The chain uses TRBV6-1 and TRBJ2-7; the D is unclear. Trimming left V 2 bases short and J 4 bases short, with 15 bases between. Germline assignment: CDR1 MNHNS and CDR2 SASEGT. CDR3 size: 15 residues. In DNA form, the CDR3 reads TGTGCCAGCAGTGAACGCATGCTCGGTGGGTACGAGCAGTACTTC. This encodes CASSERMLGGYEQYF.

The V gene is TRBV5-4, the J gene TRBJ1-3; no firm D call. The CDR3 contains 14 residues. V lost 0 bases, J lost 4 bases, and 8 bases lay in between. Germline CDR1 is SGHNT and CDR2 is YYREEE (reference sequence). The CDR3 nucleotides are TGTGCCAGCAGCTTGGGGCAAGGAGGAAACACCATATATTTT. Protein product: CASSLGQGGNTIYF.

This chain connects TRBV29-1 to TRBJ2-5; 8 bases line up with TRBD1. With 5 bases clipped from V and 14 bases from J, the junction kept 16 bases outside the gene matches. This CDR3 is built from 13 residues. Germline values: CDR1 SQVTM, CDR2 ANQGSEA. The CDR3 protein is CSVFGDRDRCSYF. The CDR3 DNA is TGCAGCGTTTTCGGGGACCGGGACAGGTGTTCCTACTTC.

The V and J genes are TRBV19 and TRBJ2-1; 7 nucleotides align to TRBD2. CDR1 is LNHDA, CDR2 SQIVND, per germline (reference sequence). V dropped 5 bases and J dropped 7; count of bases not matched to a gene: 14. This CDR3 comprises 16 residues. This chain's CDR3 is CASSARGEGVINEQFF. The CDR3 nucleotides read TGTGCCAGTAGTGCCCGGGGGGAGGGCGTTATAAATGAGCAGTTCTTC.

This chain links TRBV6-1 with TRBJ2-7; D tentatively fits TRBD1 or TRBD2 (5 bases each). In germline, CDR1 is MNHNS, CDR2 SASEGT. This CDR3 is 14 amino acids long. V lost 7 bases and J lost 4, with 17 bases in between. CDR3 region: CASTGKLAGYEQYF. CDR3 nucleotides: TGTGCCAGCACCGGTAAGCTAGCAGGGTACGAGCAGTACTTC.

The chain couples TRBV2 to TRBJ2-1; unclear D gene. V lost 6 bases and J 0 bases, leaving 9 bases between the germline ends. CDR1 SNHLY and CDR2 FYNNEI come from the germline V gene. The CDR3 loop spans 14 amino acids. The CDR3 spells CASRSPDSYNEQFF. CDR3 DNA: TGTGCCAGCAGGTCGCCGGACTCCTACAATGAGCAGTTCTTC.

The V and J genes are TRBV29-1 and TRBJ2-1, with TRBD1 matching over 7 bases. The CDR3 runs to 16 residues. With 1 base clipped from V and 2 bases from J, the junction kept 8 bases outside the gene matches. Per germline, CDR1 SQVTM and CDR2 ANQGSEA. The CDR3, as DNA: TGCAGCGTTGAAGGTAAACAGGGGTCTACCTACAATGAGCAGTTCTTC. Translating it yields CSVEGKQGSTYNEQFF.

This clone was recorded only once. This sequence joins TRBV27 and TRBJ2-5, with D hard to call. Germline lookup yields CDR1 MNHEY and CDR2 SMNVEV (reference sequence). The CDR3 consists of 15 residues. V lost 0 bases and J lost 4, with 12 bases in between. This CDR3 is CASSLSPGISETQYF. DNA for the CDR3: TGTGCCAGCAGTTTATCACCTGGGATTTCAGAGACCCAGTACTTC.

The genes are TRBV28 and TRBJ2-7; weak D call: TRBD2 (5 bases). Germline lookup yields CDR1 MDHEN and CDR2 SYDVKM. Trimming stripped 2 bases from V and 0 bases from J, with 8 bases between. The CDR3 is 14 amino acids. The CDR3: CASSLEGFSYEQYF. The CDR3 DNA is TGTGCCAGCAGTTTAGAGGGTTTCTCCTACGAGCAGTACTTC.

The chain has TRBV27 and TRBJ2-1; TRBD2 agrees at 15 bases. The CDR3 loop spans 13 amino acids. Trimming cost V 8 bases and J 8 bases; bases outside gene matches: 1. Germline V CDR1 and CDR2: MNHEY, SMNVEV (reference sequence). CDR3 residues: CASGLAGGYEQFF. In DNA form, the CDR3 reads TGTGCCAGCGGACTAGCGGGAGGGTATGAGCAGTTCTTC.

This clone was seen a handful of times. V gene TRBV30 combines with J gene TRBJ1-5; D is unresolved. This CDR3 has 14 residues. V was cut by 0 bases and J by 9 bases, with 15 bases left in between. The V gene's germline CDR1 is GTSNPN and CDR2 SVGIG (reference sequence). In DNA form, the CDR3 reads TGTGCCTGGAGTGTAGGGATTAATCATCGGCCCCAGCATTTT. It translates to CAWSVGINHRPQHF.